This T cell receptor beta chain came from a study of blood T cells in healthy people across ages. J lost 0 bases, V lost 4 bases, and 13 bases had no gene match. The CDR3 is made up of 18 amino acids. The V gene's germline CDR1 is SEHNR and CDR2 FQNEAQ (reference sequence). The second PCR ran roughly 6 to 11 cycles with a sample-barcoded 5' primer and J-beta primers. TCRdb reprocessed the 5' RACE reads via MiXCR and lists one record per CDR3 protein. This sample carries 600,000 to 1,000,000 distinct CDR3 sequences, just under 25% of them seen once, and the ten largest clones take approximately 3.7%. In addition, the sample was reused for a study of T cells of mothers and their children.

Sample: blood. The chain carries TRBV7-9 and TRBJ2-3; 7 bases match TRBD2. This clonotype originated in a boy under 18 in good health. CDR3: CASSSLGLAETSTDTQYF. CDR3 nucleotide sequence: TGTGCCAGCAGCTCACTCGGGCTAGCGGAGACTAGCACAGATACGCAGTATTTT.